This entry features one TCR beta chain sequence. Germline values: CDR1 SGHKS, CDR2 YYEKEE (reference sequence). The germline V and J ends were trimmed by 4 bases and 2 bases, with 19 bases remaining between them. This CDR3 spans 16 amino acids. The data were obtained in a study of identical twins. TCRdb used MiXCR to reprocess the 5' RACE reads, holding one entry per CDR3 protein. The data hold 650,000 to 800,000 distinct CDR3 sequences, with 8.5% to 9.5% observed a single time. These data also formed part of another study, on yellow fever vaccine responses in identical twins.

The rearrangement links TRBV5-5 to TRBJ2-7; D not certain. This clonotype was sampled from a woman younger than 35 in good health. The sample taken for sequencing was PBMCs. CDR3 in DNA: TGTGCCAGCAGCCTAGGAGATCGGAGTATTGCCTACGAGCAGTACTTC. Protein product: CASSLGDRSIAYEQYF.